This entry describes one TCR beta chain. The antigen is unknown. The use of a sample-barcoded 5' primer and a J-beta primer mix characterized a second PCR of about 6 to 11 cycles. TCRdb passed the 5' RACE reads through MiXCR, listing each CDR3 protein once. The sample holds 1.5 million to 2 million distinct CDR3 sequences, around 48% seen once. This record comes from a study of blood T cells in healthy people across ages. On the study more broadly: Template-switching capture recovered about one barcoded beta molecule per two T cells.

Whole-study findings and limits: Diversity was higher, and naive CD4+ cells more numerous, in long-lived donors than in aged donors.

Between the trimmed V and J ends, which lost 4 bases and 4 bases, there was a span of 14 bases. CDR3 size: 14 residues. Looked up from germline, CDR1 is SGHRS and CDR2 is YFSETQ. The chain joins TRBV5-1 to TRBJ2-5, with unresolved D. The receptor was derived from a woman aged 40 to 49 in good health. Sequenced: blood. This CDR3 reads CASSVSGSRETQYF. Here the CDR3 DNA reads TGCGCCAGCAGCGTGTCGGGCAGCCGAGAGACCCAGTACTTC.